The clone carrying this T cell receptor beta chain was observed at least ten times. As yet, its antigen is unknown. Time point in this sample: persistent/refractory GD, antithyroid drugs over 5 years with positive TRAb. PBMC-extracted RNA yielded the TCR library. Assembly of TCR beta libraries relied on iRepertoire HTBI primers together with Arm-PCR of CDR3 regions. TCRdb recomputed calls from the multiplex PCR reads with MiXCR, one row per CDR3 protein. This repertoire shows 500,000 to 700,000 distinct CDR3 sequences, about 32% found once; its top ten account for around 42%. The data stem from a study of regulatory T cells in long-lasting Graves disease. On the study more broadly: Those with persistent Graves' disease had received antithyroid drugs for over 5 years with positive TSH receptor antibodies. Study-level points and caveats: It was in persistent disease that TRBV28, TRBJ1-2 and TRBJ2-5 were favored.

This CDR3 comprises 17 residues. From germline, CDR1 is MNHNS and CDR2 SASEGT. Between the trimmed V and J ends, which lost 5 bases and 4 bases, there was a span of 23 bases. The specimen was peripheral blood mononuclear cells (PBMCs), collected when the disease was refractory, from a patient treated with antithyroid drugs. The J gene is TRBJ1-2, the V gene TRBV6-1; a possible D gene is TRBD1 (6 bases). The TCR originated in a female donor with Graves disease. The CDR3 DNA reads TGTGCCAGCAGTCCCTGGTCCCATCAGGGGCGAGTCTATGGCTACACCTTC. Its protein is CASSPWSHQGRVYGYTF.